One TCR beta chain is described in this entry. TCRdb's copy holds only in-frame clones and misses some; the assay was immunoSEQ multiplex PCR. The sample lists approximately 19,000 clones, 70% to 90% occurring once. This specimen belongs to a study of OX40 agonist ivuxolimab in advanced cancers. In the study overall: A partial response was reached by three patients: one with hepatocellular carcinoma and two with cutaneous melanoma.

Cycle 7 day 1, cycle 4 day 1, and baseline were the timepoints at which blood was sampled. This CDR3 region has 14 residues. The germline V gene encodes CDR1 SGHRS and CDR2 YFSETQ. V shed 8 bases and J 6 bases; nucleotides not matched to a gene: 13. The starting material was CD4+ or CD8+ T cells sorted from blood, obtained in a trial of the OX40 agonist ivuxolimab. This clonotype originated in an adult with an advanced solid tumor such as melanoma, head and neck, liver or kidney cancer. V and J are TRBV5-1 and TRBJ1-1, with TRBD1 matching 7 bases. The CDR3 loop reads CASIDREGTAEAFF. Written as DNA, the CDR3 is TGCGCCAGTATCGACAGGGAGGGGACCGCTGAAGCTTTCTTT.